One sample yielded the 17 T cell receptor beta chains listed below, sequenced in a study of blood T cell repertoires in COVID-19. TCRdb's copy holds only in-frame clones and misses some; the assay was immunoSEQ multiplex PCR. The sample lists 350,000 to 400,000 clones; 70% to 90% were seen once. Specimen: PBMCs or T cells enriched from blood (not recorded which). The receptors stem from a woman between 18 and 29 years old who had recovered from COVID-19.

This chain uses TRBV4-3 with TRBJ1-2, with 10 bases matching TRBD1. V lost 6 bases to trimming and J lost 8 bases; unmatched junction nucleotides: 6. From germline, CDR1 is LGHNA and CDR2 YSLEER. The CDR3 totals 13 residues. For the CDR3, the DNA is TGCGCCAGCAGAGACGGGACAGGGGAAGGCTACACCTTC. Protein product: CASRDGTGEGYTF.

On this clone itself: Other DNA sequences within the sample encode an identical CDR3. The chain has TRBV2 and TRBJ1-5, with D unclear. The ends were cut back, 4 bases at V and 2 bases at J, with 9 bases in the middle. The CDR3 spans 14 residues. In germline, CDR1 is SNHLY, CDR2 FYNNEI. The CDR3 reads CASSVTGGNQPQHF. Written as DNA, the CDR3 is TGTGCCAGCAGTGTTACCGGGGGCAATCAGCCCCAGCATTTT.

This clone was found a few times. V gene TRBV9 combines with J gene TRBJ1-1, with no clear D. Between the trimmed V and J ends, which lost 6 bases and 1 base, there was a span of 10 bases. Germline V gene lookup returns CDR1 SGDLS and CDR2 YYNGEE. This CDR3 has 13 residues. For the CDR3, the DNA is TGTGCCAGCACTGAACACACGAACACTGAAGCTTTCTTT. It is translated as CASTEHTNTEAFF.

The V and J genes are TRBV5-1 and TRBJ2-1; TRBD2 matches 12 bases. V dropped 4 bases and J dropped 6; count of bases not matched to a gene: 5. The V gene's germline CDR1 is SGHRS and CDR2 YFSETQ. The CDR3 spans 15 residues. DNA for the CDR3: TGCGCCAGCAGCGCTAGCGGGGGGGCCGTCAATGAGCAGTTCTTC. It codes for CASSASGGAVNEQFF.

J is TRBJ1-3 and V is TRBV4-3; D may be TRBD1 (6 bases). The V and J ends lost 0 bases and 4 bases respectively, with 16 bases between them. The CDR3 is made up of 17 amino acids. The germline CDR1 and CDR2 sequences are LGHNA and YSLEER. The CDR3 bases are TGCGCCAGCAGCCAAGATTGGGTCACAGGGAGCGGAAACACCATATATTTT. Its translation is CASSQDWVTGSGNTIYF.

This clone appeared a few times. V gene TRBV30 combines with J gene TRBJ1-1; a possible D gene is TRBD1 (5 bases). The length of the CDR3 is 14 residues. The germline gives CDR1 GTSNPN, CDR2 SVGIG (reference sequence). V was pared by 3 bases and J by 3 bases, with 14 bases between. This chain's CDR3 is CAWSLLGGDTEAFF. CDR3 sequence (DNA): TGTGCCTGGAGCCTCCTTGGGGGGGACACTGAAGCTTTCTTT.

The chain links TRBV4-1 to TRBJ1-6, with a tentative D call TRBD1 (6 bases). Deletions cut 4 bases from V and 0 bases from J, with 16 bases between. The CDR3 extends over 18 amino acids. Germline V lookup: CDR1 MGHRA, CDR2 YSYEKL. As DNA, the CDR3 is TGCGCCAGCAGCCGAAGGGGGGGTCTAAGCTCCTATAATTCACCCCTCCACTTT. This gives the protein CASSRRGGLSSYNSPLHF.

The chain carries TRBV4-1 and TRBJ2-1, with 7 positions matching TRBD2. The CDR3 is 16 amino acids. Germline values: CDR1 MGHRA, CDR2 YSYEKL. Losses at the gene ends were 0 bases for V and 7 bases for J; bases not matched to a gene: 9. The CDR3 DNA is TGCGCCAGCAGCCAAGATGCGAGCGGGGCTCTTAATGAGCAGTTCTTC. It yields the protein CASSQDASGALNEQFF.

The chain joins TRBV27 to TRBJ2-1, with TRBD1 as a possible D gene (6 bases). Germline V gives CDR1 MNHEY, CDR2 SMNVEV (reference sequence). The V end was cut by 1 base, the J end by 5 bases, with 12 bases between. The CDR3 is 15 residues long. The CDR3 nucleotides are TGTGCCAGCAGTTTATGGAACAGGGCGGACAATGAGCAGTTCTTC. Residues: CASSLWNRADNEQFF.

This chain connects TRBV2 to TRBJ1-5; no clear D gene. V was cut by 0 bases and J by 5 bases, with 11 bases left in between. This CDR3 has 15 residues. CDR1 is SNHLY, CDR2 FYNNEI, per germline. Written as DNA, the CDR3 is TGTGCCAGCAGTGAAGCAGAGCGATTCTATCAGCCCCAGCATTTT. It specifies CASSEAERFYQPQHF.

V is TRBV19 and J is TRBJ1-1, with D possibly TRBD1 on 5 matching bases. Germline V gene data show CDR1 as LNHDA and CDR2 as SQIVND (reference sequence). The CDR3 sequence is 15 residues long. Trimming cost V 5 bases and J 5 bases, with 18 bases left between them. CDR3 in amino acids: CASSSRRTRGTEAFF. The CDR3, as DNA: TGTGCCAGTAGTTCGCGACGGACCCGGGGGACTGAAGCTTTCTTT. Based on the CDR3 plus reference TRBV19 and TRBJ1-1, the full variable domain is DGGITQSPKYLFRKEGQNVTLSCEQNLNHDAMYWYRQDPGQGLRLIYYSQIVNDFQKGDIAEGYSVSREKKESFPLTVTSAQKNPTAFYLCASSSRRTRGTEAFFGQGTRLTVV.

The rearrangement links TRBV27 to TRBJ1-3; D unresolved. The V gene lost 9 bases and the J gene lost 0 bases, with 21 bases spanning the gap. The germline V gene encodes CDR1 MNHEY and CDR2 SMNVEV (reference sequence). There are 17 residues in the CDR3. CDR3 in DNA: TGTGCCAGACCCTATCACCAGGCCGATCGCTCTGGAAACACCATATATTTT. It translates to CARPYHQADRSGNTIYF.

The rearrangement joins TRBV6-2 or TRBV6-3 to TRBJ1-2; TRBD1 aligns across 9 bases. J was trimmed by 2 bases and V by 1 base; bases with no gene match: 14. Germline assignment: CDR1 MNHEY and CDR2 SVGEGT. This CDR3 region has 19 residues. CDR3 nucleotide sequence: TGTGCCAGCAGTTACTTCCCCGGGACAGGGTATGGAGAAAACTATGGCTACACCTTC. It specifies CASSYFPGTGYGENYGYTF.

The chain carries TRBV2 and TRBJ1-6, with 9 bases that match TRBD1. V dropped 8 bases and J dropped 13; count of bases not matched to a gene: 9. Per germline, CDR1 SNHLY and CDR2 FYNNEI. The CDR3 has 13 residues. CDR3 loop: CASRTGEREPLHF. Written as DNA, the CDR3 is TGTGCCAGCCGGACAGGGGAGAGGGAGCCCCTCCACTTT.

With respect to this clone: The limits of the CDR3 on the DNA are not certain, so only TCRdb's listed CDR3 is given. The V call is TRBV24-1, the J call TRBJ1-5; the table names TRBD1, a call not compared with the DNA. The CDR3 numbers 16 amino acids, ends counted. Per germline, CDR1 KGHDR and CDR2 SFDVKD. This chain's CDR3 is CATSDFRGQGNQPQHF.

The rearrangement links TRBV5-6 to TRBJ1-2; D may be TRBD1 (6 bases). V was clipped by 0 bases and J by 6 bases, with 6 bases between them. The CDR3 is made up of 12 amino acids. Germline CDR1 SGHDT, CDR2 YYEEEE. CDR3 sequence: CASSLDRDGYTF. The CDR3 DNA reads TGTGCCAGCAGCTTGGACAGGGATGGCTACACCTTC.

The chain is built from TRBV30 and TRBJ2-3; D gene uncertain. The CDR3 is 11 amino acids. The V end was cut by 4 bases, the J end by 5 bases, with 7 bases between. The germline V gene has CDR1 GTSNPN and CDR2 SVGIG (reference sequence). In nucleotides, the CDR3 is TGTGCCTGGACAGAAGTAGATACGCAGTATTTT. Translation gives CAWTEVDTQYF.